This record covers a single T cell receptor beta chain. From germline, CDR1 is GTSNPN and CDR2 SVGIG (reference sequence). The CDR3 is 13 amino acids. Trimming stripped 1 base from V and 2 bases from J, with 9 bases between. This record comes from a study of control samples from healthy donors and cancer patients. TCRdb's table, derived via immunoSEQ multiplex PCR, lists solely in-frame clones and lacks some. The table includes roughly 130,000 clones, about 93% detected once. The V call is TRBV30, the J call TRBJ2-7; D is unclear. The receptor was derived from a man aged 18-30 years in good health. The material sequenced was blood. This CDR3 reads CAWSGWQPYEQYF. The DNA for the CDR3 is TGTGCCTGGAGTGGATGGCAGCCCTACGAGCAGTACTTC.